A single TCR beta chain is shown here with its context. The specificity of this receptor is unknown. Nothing much larger sits one base from this clone, and base qualities are not available. TCRbeta CDR3 regions were amplified from genomic DNA using the immunoSEQ Assay, a bias-controlled multiplex PCR. The source study handled its data this way. Nucleated cell counts per sample were estimated from amplification of reference gene primers within the assay. Sequence reads were collapsed and filtered to measure the absolute abundance of every unique TCRbeta CDR3 rearrangement. For each sample, productive Simpson clonality was calculated as the square root of Simpson's diversity index across productive rearrangements. Entries here come from immuneACCESS through TCRdb and include only in-frame sequences with V and J called. Some clones fail to appear in such tables; in the studies checked, an unresolved V gene covers under half of the shortfall, and the cause of the remainder is unknown. That table supplies the V and J calls and clone size; D and trimming were determined from the DNA. The sample yields about 180,000 clones; 80% to 85% were counted once. 6.5% to 8.5% of the sample lies in the top ten.

This specimen comes from a study of blood T cell repertoires in COVID-19 (TCRdb year 2020). Background on the whole study: Collaborator samples came from the United States, Italy and Spain and covered acute and convalescent phases of COVID-19. The prospective study material was composed of cDNA or gDNA derived from T cells, B-cell-depleted T cells, or PBMCs. Subjects who had been exposed to COVID-19, were actively infected with it, or had recovered from it provided the deeply sampled blood TCRbeta repertoires that made up the dataset. A freely available public database, intended as a resource for researchers studying the immune response to SARS-CoV-2, is where the repertoires were released. The samples were drawn from two sources: the first 160 participants of the ongoing ImmuneRACE study, and some 1,300 subjects contributed by 6 global collaborators. Nearly every sample came with metadata listing a de-identified subject ID, COVID-19 status, age in years and sex. HLA class I and class II types, where available, came from metadata supplied by the sample provider rather than from assay-based typing. Results and caveats for the whole study, not just this receptor: Clinical and demographic metadata were provided uncurated, with the amount varying by source and participant.

The CDR3, cysteine through phenylalanine, is 13 amino acids long. Solely the CDR3 DNA is kept, with 39 bases framed from the first base. Cut back by 7 bases and 1 base, the V and J ends lie 10 bases apart. CDR1 and CDR2 are drawn from the germline V gene (reference sequence): SGHNT, YYREEE. In Seattle, one collaborating source enrolled patients while the infection was active and tracked those patients longitudinally over the course of disease. The collaborating institutions used their own protocols to collect whole blood in K2EDTA tubes. For TCRbeta analysis, collaborator samples were shipped as frozen whole blood, as isolated PBMCs, or as DNA extracted from either sample type.

In this chain, TRBV5-4 is recombined with TRBJ2-3, with an unclear D gene assignment. The sequencing sample was made of peripheral blood. The sequence came from a woman between 65 and 79 years old with COVID-19, enrolled during active disease. The base sequence is TGTGCCAGCGAGGAAAGAGGCACAGATACGCAGTATTTT. Its translation is CASEERGTDTQYF.